This TCR beta chain is from a study of PD-L1 blockade in urothelial cancer. The germline gives CDR1 ENHRY, CDR2 SYGVKD. The CDR3 has 17 amino acids. V was pared by 4 bases and J by 0 bases, with 5 bases of the junction left unmatched. Templates that were synthetic TCR analogs were spiked into each PCR. Clones were sequenced by immunoSEQ multiplex PCR, and TCRdb holds only the in-frame ones, with some missing. The data hold approximately 91,000 clones, with roughly 83% observed a single time. The sample holds one count of this clone. Noted time point: peripheral blood 6 weeks after treatment start. The V call is TRBV10-3, the J call TRBJ2-6; 8 nucleotides align to TRBD1. Sequenced material: PBMCs, taken around atezolizumab (anti-PD-L1) treatment. This sequence originates from a man between 65 and 85 years old with urothelial cancer. CDR3 sequence (DNA): TGTGCCATCAGTGCCGGGACAGGACACTCTGGGGCCAACGTCCTGACTTTC. Protein: CAISAGTGHSGANVLTF.